This is a list of T cell receptor beta chains from one sample in a study of T cells in Graves' hyperthyroidism and ophthalmopathy. TCRdb reanalysed the multiplex PCR reads using MiXCR and keeps one entry per CDR3 protein. The data hold approximately 610,000 distinct CDR3 sequences, with about 15% observed a single time. Sequenced input: blood. The receptors were sampled from a woman aged 35 to 49 with Graves' ophthalmopathy. Both conserved end residues are part of each CDR3. Fields, in order: clone size, V gene, J gene, D gene, CDR3 length, CDR3 protein, CDR3 DNA. The D gene is left open where the match is weak. Not every row has a clone size; where given, it reads once, few, many or a size class.

>many|TRBV7-2|TRBJ2-7|NA|13
CASSDGYAYEQYF
TGTGCCAGCAGCGACGGATATGCCTACGAGCAGTACTTC
>many|TRBV6-5|TRBJ2-5|TRBD2|16
CASSWGLTSSRETQYF
TGTGCCAGCAGTTGGGGCTTGACTAGCTCCAGGGAGACCCAGTACTTC
>few|TRBV6-1|TRBJ2-5|NA|13
CASRRDLGETQYF
TGTGCCAGCAGGAGGGACCTTGGGGAGACCCAGTACTTC
>few|TRBV5-1|TRBJ1-2|NA|14
CASSPHESNYGYTF
TGCGCCAGCAGCCCCCACGAGTCTAACTATGGCTACACCTTC
>many|TRBV19|TRBJ1-5|TRBD1|14
CASRSGGQGQPQHF
TGTGCCAGTAGATCAGGGGGTCAAGGACAGCCCCAGCATTTT
>few|TRBV7-3|TRBJ2-1|NA|14
CASRGGDPNNEQFF
TGTGCCAGCAGGGGGGGAGATCCCAACAATGAGCAGTTCTTC
>NA|TRBV6-1|TRBJ1-1|NA|12
CASNPVGGRAFF
TGTGCCAGCAACCCGGTGGGGGGTCGCGCTTTCTTT
>few|TRBV30|TRBJ1-1|NA|13
CAWSGIPNTEAFF
TGTGCCTGGAGTGGGATACCGAACACTGAAGCTTTCTTT
>many|TRBV28|TRBJ2-6|NA|13
CASSRTRANVLTF
TGTGCCAGCAGCCGGACACGCGCCAACGTCCTGACTTTC
>many|TRBV28|TRBJ2-7|TRBD1|14
CASLRGQAYYEQYF
TGTGCCAGCCTACGTGGACAGGCCTACTACGAGCAGTACTTC
>many|TRBV6-2/TRBV6-3|TRBJ1-2|NA|11
CASRKTDGYTF
TGTGCCAGCAGAAAGACGGATGGCTACACCTTC
>few|TRBV5-1|TRBJ1-1|NA|16
CASSLADSFMNTEAFF
TGCGCCAGCAGCTTGGCCGACAGTTTTATGAACACTGAAGCTTTCTTT
>many|TRBV19|TRBJ2-6|TRBD1|18
CASKVRTGPAVGANVLTF
TGTGCCAGTAAGGTCAGGACAGGCCCGGCGGTTGGGGCCAACGTCCTGACTTTC
>many|TRBV7-9|TRBJ2-7|NA|14
CASSLAIAGYEQYF
TGTGCCAGCAGCTTAGCAATAGCCGGGTACGAGCAGTACTTC
>NA|TRBV20-1|TRBJ2-7|TRBD1|13
CSAPRTGGHEQYF
TGCAGTGCTCCACGGACAGGGGGCCACGAGCAGTACTTC
>many|TRBV12-3/TRBV12-4|TRBJ1-1|NA|14
CASSPDGAITEAFF
TGTGCCAGCAGTCCGGATGGGGCGATCACTGAAGCTTTCTTT
>many|TRBV28|TRBJ2-5|NA|16
CASSSGQGLIVETQYF
TGTGCCAGCAGTTCGGGGCAGGGACTTATCGTAGAGACCCAGTACTTC